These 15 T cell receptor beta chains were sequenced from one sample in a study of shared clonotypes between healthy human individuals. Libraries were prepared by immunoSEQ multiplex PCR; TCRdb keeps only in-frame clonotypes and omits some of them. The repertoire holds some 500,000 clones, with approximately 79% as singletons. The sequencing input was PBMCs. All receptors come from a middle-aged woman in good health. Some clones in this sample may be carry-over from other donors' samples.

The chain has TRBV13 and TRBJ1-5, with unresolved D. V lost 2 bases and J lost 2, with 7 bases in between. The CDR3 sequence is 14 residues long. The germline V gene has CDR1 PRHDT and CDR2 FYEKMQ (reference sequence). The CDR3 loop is CASSLRRGNQPQHF. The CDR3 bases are TGTGCCAGCAGCTTAAGGAGAGGCAATCAGCCCCAGCATTTT.

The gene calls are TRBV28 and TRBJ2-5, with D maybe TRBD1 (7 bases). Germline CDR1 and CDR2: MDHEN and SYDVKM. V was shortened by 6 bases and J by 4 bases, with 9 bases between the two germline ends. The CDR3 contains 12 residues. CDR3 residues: CASRQGGETQYF. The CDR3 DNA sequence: TGTGCCAGCAGGCAGGGGGGAGAGACCCAGTACTTC.

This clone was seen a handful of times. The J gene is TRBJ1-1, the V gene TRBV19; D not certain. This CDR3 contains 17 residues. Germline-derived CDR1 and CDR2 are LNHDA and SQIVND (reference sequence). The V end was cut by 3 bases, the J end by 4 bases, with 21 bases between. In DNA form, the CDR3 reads TGTGCCAGTAGTATCGGAGGCGGCAGATTTTTAGGCACTGAAGCTTTCTTT. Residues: CASSIGGGRFLGTEAFF.

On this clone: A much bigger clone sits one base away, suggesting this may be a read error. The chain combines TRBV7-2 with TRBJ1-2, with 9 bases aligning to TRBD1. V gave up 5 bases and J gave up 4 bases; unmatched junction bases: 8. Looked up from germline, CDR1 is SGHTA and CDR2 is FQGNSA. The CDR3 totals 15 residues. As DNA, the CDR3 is TGTGCCAGCAGCACCAACAGGGGGCGGTCCTATGGCTACACCTTC. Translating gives CASSTNRGRSYGYTF.

This CDR3 reads CASSRIRGDYGYTF. As DNA, the CDR3 is TGTGCCAGTAGTAGGATCAGGGGCGACTATGGCTACACCTTC. The chain uses TRBV19 and TRBJ1-2; tentatively, D is TRBD1 (6 bases). Germline V CDR1 and CDR2: LNHDA, SQIVND (reference sequence). Between the trimmed V and J ends, which lost 4 bases and 3 bases, there was a span of 12 bases. The CDR3 is 14 residues long.

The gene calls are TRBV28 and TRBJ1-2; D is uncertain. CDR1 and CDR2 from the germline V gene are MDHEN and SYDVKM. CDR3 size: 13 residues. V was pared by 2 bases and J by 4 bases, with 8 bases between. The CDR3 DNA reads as TGTGCCAGCAGTTTACCAGAATCCTATGGCTACACCTTC. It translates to CASSLPESYGYTF.

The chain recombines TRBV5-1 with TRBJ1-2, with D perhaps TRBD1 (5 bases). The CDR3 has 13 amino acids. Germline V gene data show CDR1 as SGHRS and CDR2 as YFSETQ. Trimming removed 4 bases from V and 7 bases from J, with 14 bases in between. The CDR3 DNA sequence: TGCGCCAGCAGCCTGGGGGGTAGGAGTGGCTACACCTTC. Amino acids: CASSLGGRSGYTF.

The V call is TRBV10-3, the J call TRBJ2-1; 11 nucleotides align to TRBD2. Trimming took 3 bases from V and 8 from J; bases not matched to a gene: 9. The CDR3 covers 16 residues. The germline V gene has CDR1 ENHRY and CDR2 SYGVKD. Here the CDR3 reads CAISDLSGRASDEQFF. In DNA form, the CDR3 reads TGTGCCATCAGTGATCTTAGCGGGAGGGCCTCGGATGAGCAGTTCTTC.

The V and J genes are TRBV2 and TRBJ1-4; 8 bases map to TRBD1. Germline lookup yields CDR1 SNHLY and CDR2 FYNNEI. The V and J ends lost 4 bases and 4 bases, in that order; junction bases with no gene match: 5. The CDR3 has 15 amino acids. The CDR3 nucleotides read TGTGCCAGCAGTGCCGACAGGGGACATAATGAAAAACTGTTTTTT. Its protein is CASSADRGHNEKLFF.

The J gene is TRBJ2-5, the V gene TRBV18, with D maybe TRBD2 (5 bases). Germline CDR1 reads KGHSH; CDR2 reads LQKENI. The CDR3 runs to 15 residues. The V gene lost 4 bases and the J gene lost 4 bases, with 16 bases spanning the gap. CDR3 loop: CASSLSRSGSETQYF. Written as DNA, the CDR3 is TGTGCCAGCTCACTTTCCCGGTCGGGGTCAGAGACCCAGTACTTC.

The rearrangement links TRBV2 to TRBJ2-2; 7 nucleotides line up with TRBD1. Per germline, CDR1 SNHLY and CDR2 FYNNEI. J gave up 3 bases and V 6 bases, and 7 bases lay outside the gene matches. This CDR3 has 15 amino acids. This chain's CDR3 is CASSQTGLDTGELFF. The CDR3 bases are TGTGCCAGCAGCCAGACAGGGCTCGACACCGGGGAGCTGTTTTTT.

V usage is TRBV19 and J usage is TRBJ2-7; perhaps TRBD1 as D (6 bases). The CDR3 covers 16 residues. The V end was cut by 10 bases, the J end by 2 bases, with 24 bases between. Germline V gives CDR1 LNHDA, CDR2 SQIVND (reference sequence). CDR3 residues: CATSNTRDTIAYEQYF. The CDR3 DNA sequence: TGTGCCACCTCGAACACCCGGGACACTATAGCCTACGAGCAGTACTTC.

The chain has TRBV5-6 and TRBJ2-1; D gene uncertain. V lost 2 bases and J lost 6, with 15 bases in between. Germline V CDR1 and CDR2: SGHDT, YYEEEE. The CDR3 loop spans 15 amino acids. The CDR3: CASSFSGYYRNEQFF. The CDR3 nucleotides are TGTGCCAGCAGCTTCTCTGGGTACTACCGCAATGAGCAGTTCTTC.

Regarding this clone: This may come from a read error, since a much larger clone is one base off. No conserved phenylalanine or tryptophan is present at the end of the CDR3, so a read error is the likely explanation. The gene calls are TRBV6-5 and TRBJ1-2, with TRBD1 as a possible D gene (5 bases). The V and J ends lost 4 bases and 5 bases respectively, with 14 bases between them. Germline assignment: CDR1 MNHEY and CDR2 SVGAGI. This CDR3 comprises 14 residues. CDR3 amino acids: CASSSPGQWYGYTL. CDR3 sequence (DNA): TGTGCCAGCAGTTCCCCAGGGCAGTGGTATGGCTACACCCTC.

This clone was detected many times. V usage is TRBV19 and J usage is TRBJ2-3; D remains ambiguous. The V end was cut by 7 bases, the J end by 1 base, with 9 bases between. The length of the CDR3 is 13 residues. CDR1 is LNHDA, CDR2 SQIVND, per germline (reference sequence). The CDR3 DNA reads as TGTGCCAGTATGGGATTAGGCACAGATACGCAGTATTTT. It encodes CASMGLGTDTQYF.